Presented here are 17 T cell receptor beta chains from one specimen sequenced in a study of vaccination effects on CD4 cells after COVID-19 (dated 2022 in TCRdb). Their antigen targets remain unknown. Receptor libraries were prepared by the immunoSEQ multiplex PCR assay. Drawn from immuneACCESS, this table holds only the in-frame rearrangements with V and J called that TCRdb kept. Clones are partly lost; checked studies trace under half to an unresolved V gene and leave the rest unexplained. The sample table contains approximately 74,000 clones; only one count was recorded for approximately 75% of them. Of the sample, roughly 2.9% falls within the top ten clones. In the ViraFEST assay, PBMC were stimulated with viral peptide pools, and TCR sequencing was then used to find antigen-specific CD4+ T cell clonotypes based on their expansion. After less than 13 days of culture, CD4+ T cells were isolated with the EasySep CD4+ T cell isolation kit. The absence of prior SARS-CoV-2 infection in healthy vaccine recipients was confirmed by negative nucleocapsid antibodies before and after vaccination.

Sequenced here: CD4+ T cells from PBMCs cultured with HCoV-NL63 spike peptides, sampled before COVID-19 vaccination. The cell subset or site label, read with the paper, signifies: HCoV-NL63 spike overlapping peptide pool stimulation. The receptor set was obtained from a human donor who received a COVID-19 vaccine.

The V call is TRBV6-1, the J call TRBJ1-2; no definite D call. V was cut by 2 bases and J by 4 bases, with 8 bases left in between. CDR1 and CDR2 (germline): MNHNS, SASEGT. CDR3 length: 13 amino acids. The chain's CDR3 is CASSERFPYGYTF. The DNA for the CDR3 is TGTGCCAGCAGTGAACGGTTTCCCTATGGCTACACCTTC.

The rearrangement uses TRBV6-5 and TRBJ1-3, with TRBD1 identical over 8 bases. The CDR3 runs to 15 residues. CDR1 MNHEY and CDR2 SVGAGI come from the germline V gene. V lost 5 bases and J lost 3; bases outside the gene matches: 6. This chain's CDR3 is CASSTTGGGGNTIYF. CDR3 nucleotides: TGTGCCAGCAGTACCACAGGGGGGGGTGGAAACACCATATATTTT.

This clone was counted a few times. The chain joins TRBV24-1 to TRBJ1-5; no clear D gene. This CDR3 spans 17 amino acids. Germline V CDR1 and CDR2: KGHDR, SFDVKD. The ends were cut back, 2 bases at V and 0 bases at J, with 13 bases in the middle. The CDR3 sequence is CATSDSQRSHSNQPQHF. CDR3 coding DNA: TGTGCCACCAGTGATTCACAGCGATCTCATAGCAATCAGCCCCAGCATTTT.

This clone was observed a handful of times. V and J are TRBV24-1 and TRBJ2-3, with no clear D. V shed 9 bases and J shed 3 bases, with 9 bases lying between them. The CDR3 covers 12 residues. Germline CDR1 is KGHDR and CDR2 is SFDVKD. The DNA of the CDR3 is TGTGCCACCTCAGTCGGGACAGATACGCAGTATTTT. Amino acid sequence: CATSVGTDTQYF.

The V call is TRBV29-1, the J call TRBJ2-1; a possible D gene is TRBD2 (6 bases). The CDR3 has 17 residues. CDR1 is SQVTM and CDR2 is ANQGSEA in the germline V gene. Between the trimmed V and J ends, which lost 6 bases and 9 bases, there was a span of 30 bases. This CDR3 reads CSVNPAGQIRLESEQFF. CDR3 in DNA: TGCAGCGTCAATCCAGCGGGCCAAATCCGACTAGAAAGTGAGCAGTTCTTC.

The DNA of the CDR3 is TGTGCCAGTAGCCCCGGGGGGGGGAACGTGAGGAAGACCCAGTACTTC. This encodes CASSPGGGNVRKTQYF. The gene calls are TRBV19 and TRBJ2-5, with 8 positions matching TRBD2. V dropped 6 bases and J dropped 6; count of bases not matched to a gene: 15. Germline CDR1 and CDR2: LNHDA and SQIVND (reference sequence). This CDR3 has 16 residues.

The J gene is TRBJ1-2, the V gene TRBV6-5, with TRBD1 matching 7 bases. Germline V gene data show CDR1 as MNHEY and CDR2 as SVGAGI. The CDR3 consists of 15 residues. With 0 bases clipped from V and 5 bases from J, the junction kept 6 bases outside the gene matches. This CDR3 reads CASSYSLQGEYGYTF. The CDR3 DNA sequence: TGTGCCAGCAGTTACTCGTTGCAGGGGGAATATGGCTACACCTTC.

J is TRBJ1-1 and V is TRBV6-5, with unresolved D. Trimming pared 6 bases from V and 8 bases from J, leaving 13 bases between. CDR3 length equals 12 residues. Looked up from germline, CDR1 is MNHEY and CDR2 is SVGAGI. CDR3 in amino acids: CASRPTGREAFF. CDR3 sequence (DNA): TGTGCCAGCAGACCCACGGGTAGGGAAGCTTTCTTT.

This clone was detected a few times. The chain carries TRBV7-3 and TRBJ1-1; D call uncertain. The CDR3 sequence is 13 residues long. V lost 5 bases, J lost 2 bases, and 9 bases lay in between. Germline V CDR1 and CDR2: SGHTA, FQGTGA. CDR3 loop: CASSPTSNTEAFF. The CDR3 DNA is TGTGCCAGCAGCCCGACGAGTAACACTGAAGCTTTCTTT.

The rearrangement joins TRBV4-3 to TRBJ2-1; TRBD1 aligns across 10 bases. Germline-derived CDR1 and CDR2 are LGHNA and YSLEER. The CDR3 contains 15 residues. J was trimmed by 9 bases and V by 5 bases; bases with no gene match: 10. In DNA, the CDR3 is TGCGCCAGCAGCAGGGACAGGGGTATTATGGCTGAGCAGTTCTTC. Protein sequence: CASSRDRGIMAEQFF.

The V and J genes are TRBV10-2 and TRBJ1-1; D is unclear. The CDR3 has 15 amino acids. The V and J ends lost 3 bases and 0 bases respectively, with 11 bases between them. In germline, CDR1 is WSHSY, CDR2 SAAADI. CDR3 DNA: TGCGCCAGCAGTGACCCTTTTACCATGAACACTGAAGCTTTCTTT. It yields the protein CASSDPFTMNTEAFF.

The rearrangement uses TRBV7-2 and TRBJ2-5, with D possibly being TRBD1 (6 bases). CDR3 length: 15 residues. V was clipped by 1 base and J by 5 bases, with 14 bases between them. Germline V gene lookup returns CDR1 SGHTA and CDR2 FQGNSA. The CDR3 protein is CASSLGSQGTETQYF. CDR3 coding DNA: TGTGCCAGCAGCTTAGGATCTCAGGGGACGGAGACCCAGTACTTC. Based on the CDR3 plus reference TRBV7-2 and TRBJ2-5, the full variable domain is GAGVSQSPSNKVTEKGKDVELRCDPISGHTALYWYRQSLGQGLEFLIYFQGNSAPDKSGLPSDRFSAERTGGSVSTLTIQRTQQEDSAVYLCASSLGSQGTETQYFGPGTRLLVL.

The genes are TRBV12-3 or TRBV12-4 and TRBJ2-7, with 7 bases identical to TRBD1. The CDR3 covers 13 residues. V was pared by 5 bases and J by 4 bases, with 5 bases of the junction left unmatched. The CDR3 is CASSVTGPYEQYV. CDR3 sequence (DNA): TGTGCCAGCAGTGTGACAGGGCCGTACGAGCAGTACGTC.

V is TRBV5-1 and J is TRBJ1-2; no definite D call. Germline V gives CDR1 SGHRS, CDR2 YFSETQ. The CDR3 is 14 residues long. V lost 0 bases to trimming and J lost 2 bases, with 8 bases between them. The DNA of the CDR3 is TGCGCCAGCAGCTTGGAACCGGCAAACTATGGCTACACCTTC. Its protein product is CASSLEPANYGYTF.

The chain joins TRBV5-1 to TRBJ2-2; D is perhaps TRBD1 or TRBD2 (5 bases each). V dropped 0 bases and J dropped 6 bases, with 12 bases sitting between them. In germline, CDR1 is SGHRS, CDR2 YFSETQ. The CDR3 loop spans 15 amino acids. The CDR3 region has the DNA TGCGCCAGCAGCTTGGACCAGGGAGTTCCCGGGGAGCTGTTTTTT. This gives the protein CASSLDQGVPGELFF. The variable domain in full, completed from reference TRBV5-1 and TRBJ2-2, reads KAGVTQTPRYLIKTRGQQVTLSCSPISGHRSVSWYQQTPGQGLQFLFEYFSETQRNKGNFPGRFSGRQFSNSRSEMNVSTLELGDSALYLCASSLDQGVPGELFFGEGSRLTVL.

The V gene is TRBV7-3, the J gene TRBJ1-4, with a possible D match to TRBD1 (5 bases). The CDR3 contains 15 residues. Trimming left V 5 bases short and J 5 bases short, with 15 bases between. Looked up from germline, CDR1 is SGHTA and CDR2 is FQGTGA. The CDR3 nucleotides read TGTGCCAGCAGCAGAACCGGGACGGCGAATGAAAAACTGTTTTTT. Translation gives CASSRTGTANEKLFF.

The chain joins TRBV7-2 to TRBJ1-3; 9 bases line up with TRBD1. Germline CDR1 reads SGHTA; CDR2 reads FQGNSA. V lost 5 bases to trimming and J lost 0 bases; unmatched junction nucleotides: 5. This CDR3 spans 16 amino acids. CDR3 loop: CASSQDRGFSGNTIYF. Written as DNA, the CDR3 is TGTGCCAGCAGCCAGGACAGGGGCTTCTCTGGAAACACCATATATTTT.